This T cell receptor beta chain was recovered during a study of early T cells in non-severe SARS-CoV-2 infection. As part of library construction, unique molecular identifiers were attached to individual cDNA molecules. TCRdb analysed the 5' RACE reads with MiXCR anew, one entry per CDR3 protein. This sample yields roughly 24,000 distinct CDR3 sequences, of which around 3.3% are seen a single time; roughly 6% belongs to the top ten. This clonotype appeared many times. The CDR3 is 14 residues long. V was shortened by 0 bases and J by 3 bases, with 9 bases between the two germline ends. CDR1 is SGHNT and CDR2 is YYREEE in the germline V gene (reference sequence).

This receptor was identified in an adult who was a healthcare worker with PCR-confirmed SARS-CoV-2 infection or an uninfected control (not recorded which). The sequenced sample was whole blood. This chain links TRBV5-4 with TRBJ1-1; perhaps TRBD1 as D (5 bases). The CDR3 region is CASSLGWGDTEAFF. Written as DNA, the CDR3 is TGTGCCAGCAGCTTGGGATGGGGGGACACTGAAGCTTTCTTT.